This T cell receptor (beta chain) was sequenced for a study of blood T cell repertoires in COVID-19. At the level of the study: Sites across the United States, Italy and Spain contributed samples from acute and convalescent COVID-19.

Per the original data handling: Reference gene primer amplification gave nucleated cell count estimates. TCRdb's table, derived via immunoSEQ multiplex PCR, lists solely in-frame clones and lacks some. From that table come the V and J calls and clone size; the DNA was used to work out D and trimming. This sample has fewer than 200,000 clones, with approximately 84% found just once. Trimming removed 5 bases from V and 4 bases from J, with 18 bases in between. Germline CDR1 is SNHLY and CDR2 is FYNNEI. The CDR3 has 16 residues. The rearrangement uses TRBV2 and TRBJ2-1, with D tentatively TRBD2 (7 bases). Source material: peripheral blood. This sequence originates from a man in his forties with acute or convalescent COVID-19. The CDR3 DNA sequence: TGTGCCAGCAGTTCACAGCCCGGGGGGCCGTACAATGAGCAGTTCTTC. Protein product: CASSSQPGGPYNEQFF.